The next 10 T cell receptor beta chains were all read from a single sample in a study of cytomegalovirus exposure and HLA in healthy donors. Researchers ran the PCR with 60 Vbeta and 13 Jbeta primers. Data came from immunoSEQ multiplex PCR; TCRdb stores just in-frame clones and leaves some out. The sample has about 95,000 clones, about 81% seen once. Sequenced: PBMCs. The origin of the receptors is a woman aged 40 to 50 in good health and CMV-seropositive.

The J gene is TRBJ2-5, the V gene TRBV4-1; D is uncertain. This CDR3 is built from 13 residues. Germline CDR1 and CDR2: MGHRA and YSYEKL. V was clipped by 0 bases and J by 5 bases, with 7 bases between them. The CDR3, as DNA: TGCGCCAGCAGCCAAGATGTCGGGGAGACCCAGTACTTC. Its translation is CASSQDVGETQYF.

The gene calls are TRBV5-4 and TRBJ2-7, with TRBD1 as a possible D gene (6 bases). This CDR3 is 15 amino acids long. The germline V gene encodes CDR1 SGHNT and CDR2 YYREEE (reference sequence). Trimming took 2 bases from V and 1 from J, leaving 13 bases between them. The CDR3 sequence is CASSFPGTHSYEQYF. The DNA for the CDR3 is TGTGCCAGCAGCTTCCCGGGGACACATTCCTACGAGCAGTACTTC.

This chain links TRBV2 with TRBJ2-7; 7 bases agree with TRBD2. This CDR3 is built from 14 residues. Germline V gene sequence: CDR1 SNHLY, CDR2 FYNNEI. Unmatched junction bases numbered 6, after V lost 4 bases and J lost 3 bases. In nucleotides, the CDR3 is TGTGCCAGCAGTGGGGCGGGAGCTATCTACGAGCAGTACTTC. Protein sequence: CASSGAGAIYEQYF. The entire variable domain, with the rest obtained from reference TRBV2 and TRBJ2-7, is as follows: EPEVTQTPSHQVTQMGQEVILRCVPISNHLYFYWYRQILGQKVEFLVSFYNNEISEKSEIFDDQFSVERPDGSNFTLKIRSTKLEDSAMYFCASSGAGAIYEQYFGPGTRLTVT.

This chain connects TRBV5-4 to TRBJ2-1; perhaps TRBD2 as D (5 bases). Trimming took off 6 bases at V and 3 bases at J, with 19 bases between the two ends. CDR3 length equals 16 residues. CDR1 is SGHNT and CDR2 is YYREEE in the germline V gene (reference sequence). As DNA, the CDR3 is TGTGCCAGCACCCTGTCGGGGTCGGCCCGCTACAATGAGCAGTTCTTC. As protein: CASTLSGSARYNEQFF.

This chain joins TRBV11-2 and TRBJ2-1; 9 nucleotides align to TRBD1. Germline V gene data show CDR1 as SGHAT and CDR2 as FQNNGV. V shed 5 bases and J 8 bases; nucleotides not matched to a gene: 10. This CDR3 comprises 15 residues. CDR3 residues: CASSVIQGARHEQFF. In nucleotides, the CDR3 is TGTGCCAGCAGCGTTATACAGGGGGCGCGACATGAGCAGTTCTTC.

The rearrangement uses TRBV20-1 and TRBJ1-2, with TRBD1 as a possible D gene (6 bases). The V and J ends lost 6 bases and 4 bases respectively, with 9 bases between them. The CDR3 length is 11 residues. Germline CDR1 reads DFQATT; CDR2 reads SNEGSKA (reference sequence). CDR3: CSAGQIYGYTF. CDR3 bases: TGCAGTGCCGGACAGATCTATGGCTACACCTTC.

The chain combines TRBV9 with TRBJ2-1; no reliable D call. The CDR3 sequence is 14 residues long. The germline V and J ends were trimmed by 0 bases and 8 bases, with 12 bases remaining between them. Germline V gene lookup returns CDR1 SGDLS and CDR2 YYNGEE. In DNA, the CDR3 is TGTGCCAGCAGCGTAGAACCAGGCCTCGATGAGCAGTTCTTC. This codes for CASSVEPGLDEQFF.

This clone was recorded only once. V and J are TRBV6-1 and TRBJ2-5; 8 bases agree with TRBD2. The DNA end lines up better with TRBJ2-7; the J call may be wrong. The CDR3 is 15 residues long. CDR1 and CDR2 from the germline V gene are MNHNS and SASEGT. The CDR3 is CASSKLAESSYEQYF. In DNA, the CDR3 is TGTGCCAGCAGCAAACTAGCGGAGAGCTCCTACGAGCAGTACTTC.

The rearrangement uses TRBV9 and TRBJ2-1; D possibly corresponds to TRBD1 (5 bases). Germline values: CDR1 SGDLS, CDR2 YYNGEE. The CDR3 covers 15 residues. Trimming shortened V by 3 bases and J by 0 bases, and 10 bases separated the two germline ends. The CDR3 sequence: CASSETGSSYNEQFF. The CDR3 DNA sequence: TGTGCCAGCAGCGAAACAGGTAGCTCCTACAATGAGCAGTTCTTC.

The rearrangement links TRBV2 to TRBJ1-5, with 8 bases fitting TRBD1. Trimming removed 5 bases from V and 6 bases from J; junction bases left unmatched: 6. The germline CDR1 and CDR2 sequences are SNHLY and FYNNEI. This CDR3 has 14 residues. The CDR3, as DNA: TGTGCCAGCAGTATAGGACAGGGAGGTCAGCCCCAGCATTTT. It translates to CASSIGQGGQPQHF.